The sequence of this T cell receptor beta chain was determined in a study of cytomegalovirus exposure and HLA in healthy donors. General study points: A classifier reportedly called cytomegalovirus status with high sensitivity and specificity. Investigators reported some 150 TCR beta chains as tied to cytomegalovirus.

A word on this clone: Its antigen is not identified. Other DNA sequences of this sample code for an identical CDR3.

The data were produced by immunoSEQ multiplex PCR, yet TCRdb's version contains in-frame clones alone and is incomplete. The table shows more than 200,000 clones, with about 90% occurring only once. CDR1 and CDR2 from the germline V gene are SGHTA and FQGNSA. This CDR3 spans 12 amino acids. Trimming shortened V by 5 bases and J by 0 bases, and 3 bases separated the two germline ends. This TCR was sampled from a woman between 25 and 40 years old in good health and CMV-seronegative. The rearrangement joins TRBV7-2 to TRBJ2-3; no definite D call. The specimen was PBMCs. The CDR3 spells CASSPSTDTQYF. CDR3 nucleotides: TGTGCCAGCAGCCCCAGCACAGATACGCAGTATTTT.